This TCR beta chain was retrieved from a study of vaccination and CD4 T cells after COVID-19. Overall study: Convalescent persons amounted to six males plus four females, two of whom were Hispanic. Cellular stimulation was performed using overlapping spike peptides derived from SARS-CoV-2, HCoV-NL63, HCoV-OC43 and HCoV-229E. Median time from second vaccine dose to sampling was less than 85 days (14 to 241).

Documented treatment: approximately nine-day PBMC culture with coronavirus spike peptide pools or control peptides (ViraFEST assay). Study conclusions and caveats: Vaccine-specific clones numbering 304 of 307 showed spike mono-reactivity in convalescent patients.

Cultured CD4+ T cells had their DNA profiled by the Oncomine TCR Beta short-read assay. MiXCR, run by TCRdb on the PCR reads, gives a single entry per CDR3 protein. The data contain a few thousand distinct CDR3 sequences, 45% of them singletons. The CDR3 runs to 14 residues. Germline loops: CDR1 DFQATT, CDR2 SNEGSKA (reference sequence). Trimming shortened V by 1 base and J by 6 bases, and 13 bases separated the two germline ends. Points on this clonotype: What it binds is not known.

Material: CD4+ T cells from blood, cultured in vitro. This clonotype was obtained from a human donor who had recovered from COVID-19. This chain links TRBV20-1 with TRBJ2-4; TRBD2 might be the D (5 bases). CDR3 in DNA: TGCAGTGCTAGAGTTAAGTTCCGGGGAAACATTCAGTACTTC. Protein sequence: CSARVKFRGNIQYF.